The rows below give T cell receptor beta chains drawn from one sample of a study of T cells of healthy individuals. TCRdb ran MiXCR on the 5' RACE reads and lists one entry per CDR3 protein. The sample carries some 100,000 distinct CDR3 sequences, approximately 15% recorded once. These receptors came from a human donor in good health. The CDR3 runs from the conserved cysteine through the conserved F or W.

v_gene	j_gene	CDR3aa
TRBV5-1	TRBJ2-2	CASSSAPYTGELFF
TRBV2	TRBJ2-3	CASRGTGGTDTQYF
TRBV7-9	TRBJ1-2	CASGRSQGASGYTF
TRBV3-1	TRBJ2-1	CASSQDLPSLGVSSYNEQFF
TRBV27	TRBJ1-6	CASKAGGFASPLHF
TRBV9	TRBJ2-2	CASSHRQGMTTGELFF
TRBV9	TRBJ2-5	CASSVGLAGVEETQYF
TRBV9	TRBJ2-2	CASSVVPDANTGELFF
TRBV6-5	TRBJ2-7	CASSYRHRVHEQYF
TRBV20-1	TRBJ2-5	CSARGDSGETQYF
TRBV29-1	TRBJ2-3	CSVWTSGNTDTQYF
TRBV12-3/TRBV12-4	TRBJ2-6	CASRPPRGTGANVLTF
TRBV9	TRBJ2-1	CASSVFGTKGGEQFF